This TCR beta chain was obtained from a study of shared clonotypes between healthy human individuals. Study in general: Researchers drew samples from a couple of women and a few men aged 18 to 49.

CDR1 is WNHNN, CDR2 SYGVQD, per germline (reference sequence). Trimming took off 4 bases at V and 7 bases at J, with 13 bases between the two ends. This CDR3 has 13 amino acids. Deep level was the assay's run setting. The sequenced material, unsorted PBMC DNA, was run on ten immunoSEQ deep assay plates. TCRdb's table, derived via immunoSEQ multiplex PCR, lists solely in-frame clones and lacks some. The table includes approximately 470,000 clones, approximately 78% detected once. This clonotype originated in a woman aged 40 to 55 in good health. Some clones in this sample may be carry-over from other donors' samples. The sample was PBMCs. The chain combines TRBV10-1 with TRBJ2-5; possibly TRBD2 for D (6 bases). The CDR3 loop reads CASSAGPGGTQYF. The CDR3 nucleotides read TGCGCCAGCAGTGCGGGCCCCGGGGGGACCCAGTACTTC.